What follows describes a single TCR beta chain. The length of the CDR3 is 14 residues. Germline loops: CDR1 LNHDA, CDR2 SQIVND (reference sequence). V gave up 2 bases and J gave up 7 bases, with 12 bases separating them. Per the study methods: The assay estimated nucleated cells by amplifying reference gene primers. Repertoires were generated with immunoSEQ multiplex PCR, while TCRdb's copy carries only in-frame clones and drops some. V, J and clone size were drawn from that table, and D and trimming were deduced from the DNA. Of about 160,000 clones in the sample, about 88% were seen once. The data belong to a study of blood T cell repertoires in COVID-19.

This TCR was sampled from a woman aged 80 or over with acute or convalescent COVID-19. The J gene is TRBJ1-5, the V gene TRBV19, with D perhaps matching TRBD1 (5 bases). Sequencing input: peripheral blood. CDR3 protein: CASSIQGTGQPQHF. The CDR3 coding sequence is TGTGCCAGTAGTATACAGGGCACAGGACAGCCCCAGCATTTT.